The 9 T cell receptor beta chains below were found in one sample sequenced in a study of T cell responses to AZD1222 COVID-19 vaccine. The table came from immunoSEQ multiplex PCR; TCRdb's copy has only in-frame clones and leaves some out. The sample records roughly 180,000 clones, about 90% being singletons. Sequencing was performed on peripheral blood, taken 28 days after the second AZD1222 dose. These receptors were obtained from an adult who received the AZD1222 COVID-19 vaccine.

The chain employs TRBV11-2 and TRBJ1-4, with D possibly being TRBD1 (5 bases). Germline CDR1 is SGHAT and CDR2 is FQNNGV. V was trimmed by 6 bases and J by 6 bases, leaving 8 bases between them. This CDR3 has 12 residues. The CDR3 DNA reads as TGTGCCAGCAGGGGGCTGGATGAAAAACTGTTTTTT. It yields the protein CASRGLDEKLFF. Drawing the rest from reference TRBV11-2 and TRBJ1-4, the complete variable domain is EAGVAQSPRYKIIEKRQSVAFWCNPISGHATLYWYQQILGQGPKLLIQFQNNGVVDDSQLPKDRFSAERLKGVDSTLKIQPAKLEDSAVYLCASRGLDEKLFFGSGTQLSVL.

The count of this clone is one. The V gene is TRBV5-1, the J gene TRBJ2-3; 10 bases fit TRBD1. V was clipped by 4 bases and J by 6 bases; unmatched bases: 2. There are 13 residues in the CDR3. The germline CDR1 and CDR2 sequences are SGHRS and YFSETQ. CDR3 in amino acids: CASSPGQGDTQYF. CDR3 coding DNA: TGCGCCAGCAGCCCGGGACAGGGGGATACGCAGTATTTT.

V and J are TRBV25-1 and TRBJ2-7, with D maybe TRBD1 (7 bases). Germline V gene sequence: CDR1 MGHDK, CDR2 SYGVNS. The germline V and J ends were trimmed by 3 bases and 6 bases, with 15 bases remaining between them. The CDR3 length is 14 residues. The CDR3 protein is CASSDRGRGAEQYF. The CDR3 DNA follows: TGTGCCAGCAGTGATCGGGGCAGGGGGGCCGAGCAGTACTTC.

As regards this clone: An end of the junction differs from the germline gene, which may be a read error. J is TRBJ1-6 and V is TRBV3-1 (or the pseudogene TRBV3-2), with TRBD1 as a possible D gene (5 bases). Germline V gene data show CDR1 as LGHDT and CDR2 as YNNKEL (reference sequence). The CDR3 has 16 amino acids. The CDR3 loop is CVSSQLGPGTGSPLHF. CDR3 in DNA: TGTGTCAGCAGCCAACTTGGGCCAGGGACGGGATCACCCCTCCACTTT.

The chain uses TRBV18 and TRBJ2-1; maybe TRBD1 (6 bases). Germline V gene lookup returns CDR1 KGHSH and CDR2 LQKENI. Trimming cost V 6 bases and J 3 bases, with 15 bases left between them. The CDR3 length is 15 residues. This chain's CDR3 is CASSPGQLLYNEQFF. The CDR3 DNA is TGTGCCAGCTCTCCAGGACAGCTCCTCTACAATGAGCAGTTCTTC.

The chain has TRBV29-1 and TRBJ2-1; 10 positions agree with TRBD2. Per the germline V gene, CDR1 is SQVTM and CDR2 is ANQGSEA. V lost 7 bases and J lost 8; bases outside the gene matches: 11. This CDR3 spans 14 amino acids. CDR3 region: CSGLAGVGMDEQFF. CDR3 sequence (DNA): TGCAGCGGCCTAGCGGGAGTGGGTATGGATGAGCAGTTCTTC.

The chain joins TRBV5-6 to TRBJ2-7, with 11 positions matching TRBD2. V lost 4 bases to trimming and J lost 3 bases; unmatched junction nucleotides: 3. This CDR3 has 14 amino acids. The V gene's germline CDR1 is SGHDT and CDR2 YYEEEE. CDR3 amino acids: CASSGLAGHYEQYF. The CDR3 DNA follows: TGTGCCAGCAGCGGACTAGCGGGCCACTACGAGCAGTACTTC.

V gene TRBV30 combines with J gene TRBJ1-1; D is uncertain. The CDR3 length is 14 residues. Germline values: CDR1 GTSNPN, CDR2 SVGIG (reference sequence). V lost 0 bases to trimming and J lost 5 bases, with 13 bases between them. The CDR3 reads CAWSVTGLRTEAFF. In DNA, the CDR3 is TGTGCCTGGAGTGTAACCGGGCTAAGGACTGAAGCTTTCTTT.

The genes are TRBV2 and TRBJ2-1; 13 bases line up with TRBD2. The trim removed 5 bases at V and 3 bases at J, leaving 1 base unmatched. This CDR3 is 15 amino acids long. CDR1 is SNHLY, CDR2 FYNNEI, per germline. The CDR3 nucleotides are TGTGCCAGCAGTAGGACTAGCGGGGGCTACAATGAGCAGTTCTTC. Residues: CASSRTSGGYNEQFF.